This T cell receptor (beta chain) came from a study of PD-L1 blockade in urothelial cancer. Sequencing was performed with immunoSEQ multiplex PCR; in TCRdb, only in-frame clones are kept and a portion is missing. The table includes 40,000 or so clones, roughly four fifths detected once. Time point in this sample: pretreatment peripheral blood. Sample numbers ranged from 1 to 8 per patient, encompassing pretreatment and on-treatment collections. About this clone itself: One end of the junction varies from germline; a read error may be responsible. At the DNA level, this CDR3 is encoded by other sequences in the same sample as well.

The CDR3 covers 14 residues. Germline V gene data show CDR1 as SGHDN and CDR2 as FVKESK. Source: PBMCs, taken around atezolizumab (anti-PD-L1) treatment. The source is a man aged 55 to 70 with urothelial cancer. The J gene is TRBJ2-5, the V gene TRBV14; D gene ambiguous. The CDR3 coding sequence is TGTGCCAGCAGTCAAGCCACGCGACTGGAGACCCAGTACTTC. Translation: CASSQATRLETQYF.